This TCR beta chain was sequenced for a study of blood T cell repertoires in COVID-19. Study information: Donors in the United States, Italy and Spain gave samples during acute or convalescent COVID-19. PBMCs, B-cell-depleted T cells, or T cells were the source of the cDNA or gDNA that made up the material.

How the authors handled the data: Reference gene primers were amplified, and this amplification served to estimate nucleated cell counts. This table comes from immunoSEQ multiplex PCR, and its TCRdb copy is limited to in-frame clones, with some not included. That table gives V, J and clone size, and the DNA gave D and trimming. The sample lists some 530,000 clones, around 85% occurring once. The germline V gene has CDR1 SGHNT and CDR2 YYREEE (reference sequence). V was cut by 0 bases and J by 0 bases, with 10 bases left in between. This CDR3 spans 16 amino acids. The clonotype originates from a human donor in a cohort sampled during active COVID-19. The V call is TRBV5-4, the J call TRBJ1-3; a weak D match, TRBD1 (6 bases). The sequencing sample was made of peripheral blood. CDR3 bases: TGTGCCAGCAGCTTGGAGGGGGATCGCTCTGGAAACACCATATATTTT. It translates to CASSLEGDRSGNTIYF.